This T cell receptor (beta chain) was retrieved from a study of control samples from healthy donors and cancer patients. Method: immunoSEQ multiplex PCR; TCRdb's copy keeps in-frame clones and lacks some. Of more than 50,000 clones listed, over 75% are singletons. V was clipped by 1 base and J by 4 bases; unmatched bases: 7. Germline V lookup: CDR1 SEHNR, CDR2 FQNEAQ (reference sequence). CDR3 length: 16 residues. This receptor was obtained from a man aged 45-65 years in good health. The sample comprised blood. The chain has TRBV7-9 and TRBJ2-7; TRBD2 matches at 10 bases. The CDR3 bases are TGTGCCAGCAGCTTAGATTTAGCGGGAGGCCCTTACGAGCAGTACTTC. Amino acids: CASSLDLAGGPYEQYF.